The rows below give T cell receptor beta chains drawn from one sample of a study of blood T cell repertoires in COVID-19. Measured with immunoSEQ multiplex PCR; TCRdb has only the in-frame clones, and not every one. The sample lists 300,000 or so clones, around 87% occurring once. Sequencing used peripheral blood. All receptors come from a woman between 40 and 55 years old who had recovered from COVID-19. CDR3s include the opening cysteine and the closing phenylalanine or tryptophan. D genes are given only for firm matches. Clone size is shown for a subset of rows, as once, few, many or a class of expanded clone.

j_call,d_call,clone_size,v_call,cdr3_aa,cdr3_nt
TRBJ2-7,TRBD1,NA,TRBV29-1,CSVEDPGTGWHEQYF,TGCAGCGTTGAAGATCCCGGGACAGGTTGGCACGAGCAGTACTTC
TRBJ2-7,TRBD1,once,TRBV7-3,CASSLYRDREEYF,TGTGCCAGCAGCCTATACCGGGACAGGGAGGAGTACTTC
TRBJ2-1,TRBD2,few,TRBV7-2,CASSSRAGGRREQFF,TGTGCCAGCAGCTCGAGAGCGGGGGGGCGACGTGAGCAGTTCTTC
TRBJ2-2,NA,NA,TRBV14,CASSHYWTGELFF,TGTGCCAGCAGCCACTACTGGACCGGGGAGCTGTTTTTT
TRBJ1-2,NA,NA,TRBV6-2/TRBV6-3,CASSPALAYGYTF,TGTGCCAGCAGCCCCGCGCTCGCCTATGGCTACACCTTC
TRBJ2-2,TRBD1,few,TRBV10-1,CASTLDRDTGELFF,TGCGCCAGCACCCTAGACAGGGACACCGGGGAGCTGTTTTTT
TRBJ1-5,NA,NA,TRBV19,CASSTLPGQRGNQPQHF,TGTGCCAGTAGTACCCTACCTGGGCAGAGGGGCAATCAGCCCCAGCATTTT
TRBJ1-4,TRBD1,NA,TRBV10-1,CASSDPGQLKLFF,TGCGCCAGCAGTGACCCGGGACAGCTAAAACTGTTTTTT
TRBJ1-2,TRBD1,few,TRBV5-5,CASSLTAGGGGYTF,TGTGCCAGCAGCTTGACGGCAGGGGGTGGTGGCTACACCTTC
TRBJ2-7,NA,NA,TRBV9,CASSVGLSYEQYF,TGTGCCAGCAGCGTAGGACTCTCCTACGAGCAGTACTTC
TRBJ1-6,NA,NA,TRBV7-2,CASSLVGGLDSPLHF,TGTGCCAGCAGCTTAGTGGGGGGTCTGGATTCACCCCTCCACTTT
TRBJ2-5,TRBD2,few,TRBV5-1,CASSPTWRGSGETQYF,TGCGCCAGCAGCCCCACGTGGCGGGGGAGCGGAGAGACCCAGTACTTC
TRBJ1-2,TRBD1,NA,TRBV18,CASSQGANYGYTF,TGTGCCAGCTCACAGGGGGCGAACTATGGCTACACCTTC
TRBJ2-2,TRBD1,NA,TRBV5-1,CASSYRDRAAGELFF,TGCGCCAGCAGCTACCGGGACAGGGCGGCCGGGGAGCTGTTTTTT
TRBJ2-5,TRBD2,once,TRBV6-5,CAKFGTSPLQETQYF,TGTGCCAAATTCGGGACTAGCCCCCTACAAGAGACCCAGTACTTC
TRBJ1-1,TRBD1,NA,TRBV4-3,CASSPLLTGANTEAFF,TGCGCCAGCAGCCCCCTTCTCACAGGGGCGAACACTGAAGCTTTCTTT
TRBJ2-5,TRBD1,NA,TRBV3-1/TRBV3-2,CASSQGGQGGETQYF,TGTGCCAGCAGCCAAGGGGGACAGGGAGGAGAGACCCAGTACTTC
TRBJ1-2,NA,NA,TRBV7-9,CASSLDRGGLVGYTF,TGTGCCAGCAGCTTAGATCGCGGGGGATTAGTAGGCTACACCTTC
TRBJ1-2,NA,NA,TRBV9,CASSAGGLHSGYTF,TGTGCCAGCAGCGCGGGGGGGCTCCACTCTGGCTACACCTTC
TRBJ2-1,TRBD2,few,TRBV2,CASSQGIAGDNEQFF,TGTGCCAGCTCCCAGGGGATAGCGGGGGACAATGAGCAGTTCTTC
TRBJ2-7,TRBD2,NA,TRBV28,CASSTRGGAVSYEQYF,TGTGCCAGCAGTACCCGGGGAGGGGCCGTCTCCTACGAGCAGTACTTC
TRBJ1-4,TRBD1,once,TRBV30,CAWTHWTGGDEKLFF,TGTGCCTGGACCCACTGGACAGGTGGAGATGAAAAACTGTTTTTT
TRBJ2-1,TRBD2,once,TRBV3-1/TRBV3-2,CASSQRAGGPPVNEQFF,TGTGCCAGCAGCCAGAGAGCGGGGGGGCCGCCTGTCAATGAGCAGTTCTTC
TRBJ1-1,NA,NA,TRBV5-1,CASSLVEGGFAEAFF,TGCGCCAGCAGCTTGGTTGAGGGTGGTTTCGCTGAAGCTTTCTTT
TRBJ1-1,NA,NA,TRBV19,CASSMMAGSNTEAFF,TGTGCCAGTAGTATGATGGCAGGGTCGAACACTGAAGCTTTCTTT
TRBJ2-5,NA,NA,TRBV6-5,CASSLSWAETQYF,TGTGCCAGCAGTTTAAGCTGGGCGGAGACCCAGTACTTC
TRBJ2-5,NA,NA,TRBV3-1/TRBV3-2,CASSQEPTGTQYF,TGTGCCAGCAGCCAAGAGCCCACGGGGACCCAGTACTTC
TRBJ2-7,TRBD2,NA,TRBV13,CASSSRGLAANYSYEQYF,TGTGCCAGCAGCTCCCGGGGCCTAGCGGCCAACTACTCCTACGAGCAGTACTTC
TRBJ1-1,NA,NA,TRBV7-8,CASSSGRLISNTEAFF,TGTGCCAGCAGCTCAGGGCGCCTGATTTCTAACACTGAAGCTTTCTTT
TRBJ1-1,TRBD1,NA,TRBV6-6,CASSAQGDTEAFF,TGTGCCAGCAGTGCACAGGGGGACACTGAAGCTTTCTTT
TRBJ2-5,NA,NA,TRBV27,CASSWQGGQETQYF,TGTGCCAGCAGCTGGCAGGGGGGACAAGAGACCCAGTACTTC
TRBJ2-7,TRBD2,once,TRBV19,CASSTSGGYEQYF,TGTGCCAGTAGCACTAGCGGGGGGTACGAGCAGTACTTC
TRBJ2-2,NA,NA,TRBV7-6,CASSIRTANTGELFF,TGTGCCAGCAGCATAAGGACAGCTAACACCGGGGAGCTGTTTTTT
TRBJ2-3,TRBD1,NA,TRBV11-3,CASSKGTRGDTQYF,TGTGCCAGCAGCAAGGGAACCAGGGGGGATACGCAGTATTTT
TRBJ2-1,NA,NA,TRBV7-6,CASSPPGDLSNEQFF,TGTGCCAGCAGCCCTCCCGGGGACTTAAGCAATGAGCAGTTCTTC
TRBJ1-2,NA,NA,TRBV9,CASSAGGGNGYTF,TGTGCCAGCAGCGCGGGTGGAGGGAATGGCTACACCTTC
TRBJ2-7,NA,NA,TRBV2,CASSYGITTREPYF,TGTGCCAGCAGTTACGGGATCACCACCCGCGAACCGTACTTC
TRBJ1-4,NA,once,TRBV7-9,CASSLTAEKLFF,TGTGCCAGCAGCTTGACAGCTGAAAAACTGTTTTTT
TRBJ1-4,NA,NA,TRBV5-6,CASSLNRRYEATNEKLFF,TGTGCCAGCAGCTTGAACAGGCGCTACGAAGCAACTAATGAAAAACTGTTTTTT
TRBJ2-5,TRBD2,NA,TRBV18,CASSRLAAQETQYF,TGTGCCAGCTCCCGGCTAGCGGCCCAAGAGACCCAGTACTTC